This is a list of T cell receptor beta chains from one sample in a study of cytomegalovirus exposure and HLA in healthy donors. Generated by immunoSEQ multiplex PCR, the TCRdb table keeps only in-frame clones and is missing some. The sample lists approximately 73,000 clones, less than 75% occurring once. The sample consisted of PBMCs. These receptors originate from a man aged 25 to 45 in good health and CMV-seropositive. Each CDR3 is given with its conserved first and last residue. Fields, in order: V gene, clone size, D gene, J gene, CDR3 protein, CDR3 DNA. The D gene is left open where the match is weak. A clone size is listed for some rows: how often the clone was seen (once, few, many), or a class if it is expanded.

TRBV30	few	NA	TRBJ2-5	CAWSKGGTQYF	TGTGCCTGGAGTAAAGGGGGGACCCAGTACTTC
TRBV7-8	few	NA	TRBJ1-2	CASSFNRDPGYTF	TGTGCCAGCAGCTTTAACAGGGATCCTGGCTACACCTTC
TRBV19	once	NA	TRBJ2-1	CASSMSSYNEQFF	TGTGCCAGTAGTATGTCGTCCTACAATGAGCAGTTCTTC
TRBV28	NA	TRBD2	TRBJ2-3	CASSLETSGGTDTQYF	TGTGCCAGCAGTTTAGAGACTAGCGGGGGCACAGATACGCAGTATTTT
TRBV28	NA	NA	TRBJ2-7	CASSLSTGYEQYF	TGTGCCAGCAGTTTATCAACAGGCTATGAGCAGTACTTC
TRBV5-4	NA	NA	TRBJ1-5	CASSAKGDQNQPQHF	TGTGCCAGCAGCGCAAAGGGGGATCAGAATCAGCCCCAGCATTTT
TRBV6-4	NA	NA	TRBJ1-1	CASSAWGKRNTEAFF	TGTGCCAGCAGTGCGTGGGGCAAGAGAAACACTGAAGCTTTCTTT
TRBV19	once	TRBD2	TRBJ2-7	CATRTSGSSYEQYF	TGTGCCACAAGGACTAGCGGGAGCTCCTACGAGCAGTACTTC
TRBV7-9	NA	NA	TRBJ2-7	CASSLVQSVHEQYF	TGTGCCAGCAGCTTAGTACAGTCCGTTCACGAGCAGTACTTC
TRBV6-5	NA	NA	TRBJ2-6	CASSKLVSGANVLTF	TGTGCCAGCAGTAAGCTGGTCTCTGGGGCCAACGTCCTGACTTTC
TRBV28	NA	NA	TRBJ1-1	CASSGSGRNTEAFF	TGTGCCAGCAGTGGGTCGGGGAGGAACACTGAAGCTTTCTTT
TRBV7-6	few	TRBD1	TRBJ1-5	CASSLGTGGEPQHF	TGTGCCAGCAGCCTAGGGACAGGGGGTGAGCCCCAGCATTTT
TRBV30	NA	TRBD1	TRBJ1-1	CAWGTGRGGEAFF	TGTGCCTGGGGGACAGGAAGGGGGGGTGAAGCTTTCTTT
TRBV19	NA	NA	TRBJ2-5	CASSSYYQETQYF	TGTGCCAGCTCGTCCTACTACCAAGAGACCCAGTACTTC
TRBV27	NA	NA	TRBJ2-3	CASSSPTRTDTQYF	TGTGCCAGCAGTTCCCCGACTAGAACAGATACGCAGTATTTT
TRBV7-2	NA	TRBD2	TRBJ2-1	CASSYRGGRWNEQFF	TGTGCCAGCAGCTACCGTGGCGGGAGATGGAATGAGCAGTTCTTC
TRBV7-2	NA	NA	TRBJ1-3	CASSLGVASNTIYF	TGTGCCAGCAGCTTGGGCGTTGCGTCCAACACCATATATTTT
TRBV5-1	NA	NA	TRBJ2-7	CASSLTSREQYF	TGCGCCAGCAGCTTGACTAGTCGGGAGCAGTACTTC
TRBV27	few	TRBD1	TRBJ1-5	CASRAGGSQPQHF	TGTGCCAGCAGGGCAGGGGGCAGTCAGCCCCAGCATTTT
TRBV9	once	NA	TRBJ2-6	CASTNRESHSGANVLTF	TGTGCCAGCACTAACAGGGAATCCCACTCTGGGGCCAACGTCCTGACTTTC
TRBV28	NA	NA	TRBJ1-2	CASSSAGGYGYTF	TGTGCCAGCAGTTCCGCGGGAGGGTATGGCTACACCTTC
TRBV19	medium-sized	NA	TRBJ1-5	CASSISYDSSNQPQHF	TGTGCCAGTAGTATCAGTTACGACAGTAGCAATCAGCCCCAGCATTTT
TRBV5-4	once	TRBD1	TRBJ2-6	CASSDRGRSGANVLTF	TGTGCCAGCAGCGACAGGGGGCGGAGTGGGGCCAACGTCCTGACTTTC
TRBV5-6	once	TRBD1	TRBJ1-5	CASSFGTGDNQPQHF	TGTGCCAGCAGCTTTGGTACAGGGGACAATCAGCCCCAGCATTTT
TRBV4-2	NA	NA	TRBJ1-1	CASSQEEQNTEAFF	TGTGCCAGCAGCCAAGAGGAGCAGAACACTGAAGCTTTCTTT
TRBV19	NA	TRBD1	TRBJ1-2	CASSSPGQSYGYTF	TGTGCCAGTAGCTCTCCGGGACAGAGCTATGGCTACACCTTC
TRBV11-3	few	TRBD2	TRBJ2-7	CASSPDRTRPYEQYF	TGTGCCAGCAGCCCAGATCGGACTAGACCTTACGAGCAGTACTTC
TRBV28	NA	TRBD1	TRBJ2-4	CASSPLGSGDRLAKNIQYF	TGTGCCAGCAGTCCCCTAGGGTCCGGGGACAGACTAGCCAAAAACATTCAGTACTTC